This T cell receptor (beta chain) was sequenced in a study of T cell clusters in autoimmune cytopenias. Across the study: Per sample, median TRB depth was approximately 52,000 reads, yielding a median roughly 2,200 distinct clonotypes.

Some 38,000 genome equivalents of blood DNA were amplified for TRB. CDR3 length equals 14 residues. For this clonotype: Its target is unknown.

One tube held mixed TRB-A and TRB-B primer pools for touch-down PCR. From its re-call of the multiplex PCR reads, TCRdb lists each CDR3 protein once, without DNA. The record lists fewer than 8,500 distinct CDR3 sequences, of which the ten most abundant hold around 3.2%. Study-wide results and limits: Healthy donors had about 3.1-fold more exclusive TRB clusters than active autoimmune hepatitis patients. TRB repertoire shifts in secondary cytopenia and chronic lymphocytic leukemia mostly reflected lymphoma, not autoimmunity. Physiological T cell clusters of healthy donors were apparently absent in primary autoimmune cytopenia patients.

The sequencing sample was made of peripheral blood. V is TRBV12-3 or TRBV12-4 and J is TRBJ1-5; the TCRdb call, TRBD1, lacks DNA for checking. The clonotype was recovered from a human donor with an autoimmune cytopenia or autoimmune hepatitis (not recorded which). The CDR3: CASSLGQSNQPQHF.